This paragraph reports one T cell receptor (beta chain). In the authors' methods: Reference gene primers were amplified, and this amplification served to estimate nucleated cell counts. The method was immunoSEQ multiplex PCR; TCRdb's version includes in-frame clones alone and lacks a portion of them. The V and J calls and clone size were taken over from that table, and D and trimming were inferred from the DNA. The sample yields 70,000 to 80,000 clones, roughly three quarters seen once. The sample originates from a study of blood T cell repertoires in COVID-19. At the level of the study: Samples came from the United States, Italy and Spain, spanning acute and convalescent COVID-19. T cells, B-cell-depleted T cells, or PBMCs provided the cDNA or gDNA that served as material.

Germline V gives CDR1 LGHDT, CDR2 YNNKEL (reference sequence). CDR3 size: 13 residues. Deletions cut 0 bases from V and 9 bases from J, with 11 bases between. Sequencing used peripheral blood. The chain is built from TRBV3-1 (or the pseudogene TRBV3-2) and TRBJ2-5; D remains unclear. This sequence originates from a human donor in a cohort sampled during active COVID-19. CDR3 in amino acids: CASSQDLQMAQYF. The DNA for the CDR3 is TGTGCCAGCAGCCAAGACCTCCAGATGGCCCAGTACTTC.